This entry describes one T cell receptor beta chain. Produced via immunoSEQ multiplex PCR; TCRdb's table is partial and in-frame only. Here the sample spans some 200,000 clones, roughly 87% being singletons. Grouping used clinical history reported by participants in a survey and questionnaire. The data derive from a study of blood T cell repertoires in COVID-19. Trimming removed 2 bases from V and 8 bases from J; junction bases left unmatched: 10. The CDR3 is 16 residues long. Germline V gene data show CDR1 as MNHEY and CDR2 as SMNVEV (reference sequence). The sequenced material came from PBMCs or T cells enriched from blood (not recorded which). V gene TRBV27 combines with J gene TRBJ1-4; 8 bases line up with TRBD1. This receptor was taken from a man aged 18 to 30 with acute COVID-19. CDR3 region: CASSLNGQGGVEKLFF. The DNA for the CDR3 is TGTGCCAGCAGTTTAAACGGACAGGGCGGGGTAGAAAAACTGTTTTTT.